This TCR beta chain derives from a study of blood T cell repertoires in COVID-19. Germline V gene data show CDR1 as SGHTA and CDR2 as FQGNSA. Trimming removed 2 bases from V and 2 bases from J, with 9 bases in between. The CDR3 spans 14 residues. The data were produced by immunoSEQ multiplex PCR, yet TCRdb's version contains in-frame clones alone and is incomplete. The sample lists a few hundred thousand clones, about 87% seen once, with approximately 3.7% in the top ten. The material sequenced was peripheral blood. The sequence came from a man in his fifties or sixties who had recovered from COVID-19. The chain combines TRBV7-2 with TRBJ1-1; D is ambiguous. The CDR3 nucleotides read TGTGCCAGCAGCTTATCGGGATCTAACACTGAAGCTTTCTTT. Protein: CASSLSGSNTEAFF.